This T cell receptor (beta chain) was captured in a study of TIL therapy for anti-PD-1-resistant metastatic lung cancer. Time point meaning: pre-treatment sample, taken before nivolumab and TIL therapy. CDR3 size: 15 residues. Trimming removed 5 bases from V and 6 bases from J; junction bases left unmatched: 6. From germline, CDR1 is LNHDA and CDR2 SQIVND (reference sequence). This was the immunoSEQ v3 assay. Each library reached about 2 million read pairs, or roughly 5-6.5 million at deep level. TCRdb's copy holds only in-frame clones and misses some; the assay was immunoSEQ multiplex PCR. The sample includes tens of thousands of clones, about 70% seen only once; the top ten take about 3%. This clone occurred a few times.

This specimen was blood, taken at baseline. The source of this sequence is a woman between 30 and 80 years old with non-small cell lung cancer. This chain connects TRBV19 to TRBJ2-2, with TRBD2 matching over 10 bases. The CDR3 here is CASSRAGGKPGELFF. In nucleotides, the CDR3 is TGTGCCAGTAGTCGAGCGGGAGGGAAGCCCGGGGAGCTGTTTTTT. The whole variable domain, remainder taken from reference TRBV19 and TRBJ2-2, is DGGITQSPKYLFRKEGQNVTLSCEQNLNHDAMYWYRQDPGQGLRLIYYSQIVNDFQKGDIAEGYSVSREKKESFPLTVTSAQKNPTAFYLCASSRAGGKPGELFFGEGSRLTVL.